What follows are 26 T cell receptor beta chains derived from one specimen sequenced in a study of cytomegalovirus exposure and HLA in healthy donors. PCR was performed using 60 Vbeta and 13 Jbeta primers. Sequenced by immunoSEQ multiplex PCR; TCRdb stores in-frame clones only, minus some. The sample contains 75,000 to 90,000 clones, around 70% of which appear only once. Material: PBMCs. Receptors originate from a woman aged 40 to 50 in good health and CMV-seropositive.

The chain uses TRBV2 and TRBJ1-3; unclear D gene. Deletions cut 7 bases from V and 4 bases from J, with 8 bases between. The V gene's germline CDR1 is SNHLY and CDR2 FYNNEI. There are 12 residues in the CDR3. The CDR3, as DNA: TGTGCCAGCAACCAGAGGGGAAACACCATATATTTT. This translates into CASNQRGNTIYF.

The V and J genes are TRBV4-1 and TRBJ2-5; 8 bases match TRBD2. Germline V gene data show CDR1 as MGHRA and CDR2 as YSYEKL. The CDR3 is 14 residues long. Germline trimming cut 1 base from V and 6 bases from J; bases unmatched to any gene: 4. CDR3 region: CASSQAGGLKTQYF. As DNA, the CDR3 is TGCGCCAGCAGCCAAGCGGGGGGGCTGAAGACCCAGTACTTC.

V and J are TRBV5-1 and TRBJ2-7, with a tentative D call TRBD1 (6 bases). This CDR3 is built from 14 residues. The V end lost 0 bases, the J end lost 5 bases, and 12 bases lay between the germline ends. Per germline, CDR1 SGHRS and CDR2 YFSETQ. The CDR3 region is CASSLGQGPDEQYF. For the CDR3, the DNA is TGCGCCAGCAGCTTGGGTCAGGGGCCCGACGAGCAGTACTTC.

The chain joins TRBV18 to TRBJ2-2; tentatively, D is TRBD2 (6 bases). This CDR3 spans 17 amino acids. With 3 bases removed from V and 0 bases from J, the gap between germline ends came to 14 bases. Germline V gives CDR1 KGHSH, CDR2 LQKENI. The chain's CDR3 is CASSPLGGLANTGELFF. As DNA, the CDR3 is TGTGCCAGCTCACCGCTCGGGGGACTTGCGAACACCGGGGAGCTGTTTTTT.

The chain is built from TRBV5-6 and TRBJ2-3, with TRBD2 matching 10 bases. This CDR3 comprises 15 residues. Germline lookup yields CDR1 SGHDT and CDR2 YYEEEE. The ends lost 4 bases at V and 6 bases at J; junction bases unmatched: 8. The CDR3 DNA follows: TGTGCCAGCAGCCCTGTAGCGGGAGGTTATGATACGCAGTATTTT. This codes for CASSPVAGGYDTQYF.

The chain has TRBV2 and TRBJ2-3; D may be TRBD2 (6 bases). Trimming pared 7 bases from V and 6 bases from J, leaving 20 bases between. Germline values: CDR1 SNHLY, CDR2 FYNNEI. The CDR3 loop spans 15 amino acids. The DNA for the CDR3 is TGTGCCAGCATTGACCGGGACTCACGATGGGATACGCAGTATTTT. Amino acid sequence: CASIDRDSRWDTQYF.

V and J are TRBV4-2 and TRBJ1-3, with 9 nucleotides matching TRBD1. J was trimmed by 3 bases and V by 0 bases; bases with no gene match: 6. Per the germline V gene, CDR1 is LGHNA and CDR2 is YNFKEQ. This CDR3 is built from 17 residues. The CDR3: CASSQDPQGAHGNTIYF. CDR3 nucleotide sequence: TGTGCCAGCAGCCAAGACCCACAGGGGGCGCATGGAAACACCATATATTTT.

In this sample, this clone turned up once. The chain joins TRBV7-9 to TRBJ1-3; the D is unclear. From germline, CDR1 is SEHNR and CDR2 FQNEAQ (reference sequence). Trimming pared 5 bases from V and 0 bases from J, leaving 14 bases between. CDR3 length equals 16 residues. CDR3: CASSVGHVDSGNTIYF. In DNA form, the CDR3 reads TGTGCCAGCAGCGTCGGTCATGTAGACTCTGGAAACACCATATATTTT. The full variable domain, with the rest looked up from reference TRBV7-9 and TRBJ1-3, is DTGVSQNPRHKITKRGQNVTFRCDPISEHNRLYWYRQTLGQGPEFLTYFQNEAQLEKSRLLSDRFSAERPKGSFSTLEIQRTEQGDSAMYLCASSVGHVDSGNTIYFGEGSWLTVV.

The gene calls are TRBV5-5 and TRBJ2-7; D may be TRBD1 (6 bases). The CDR3 covers 14 residues. Germline lookup yields CDR1 SGHKS and CDR2 YYEKEE (reference sequence). The V end lost 4 bases, the J end lost 5 bases, and 16 bases lay between the germline ends. The chain's CDR3 is CASSPQVRDNEQYF. The CDR3 nucleotides are TGTGCCAGCAGCCCCCAAGTCCGGGACAACGAGCAGTACTTC.

This clone was counted a single time. CDR3 DNA: TGTGCCAGCAAATACGAGACAGGGAAAACCGGGGAGCTGTTTTTT. Protein product: CASKYETGKTGELFF. The chain joins TRBV6-1 to TRBJ2-2; TRBD1 matches 7 bases. The CDR3 extends over 15 amino acids. Germline V CDR1 and CDR2: MNHNS, SASEGT. V shed 7 bases and J 5 bases; nucleotides not matched to a gene: 10.

This clone was seen only a few times. This chain's CDR3 is CASSLASQTDTQYF. The DNA of the CDR3 is TGCGCCAGCAGCTTGGCCTCCCAGACAGATACGCAGTATTTT. The chain employs TRBV5-1 and TRBJ2-3; no definite D call. Germline CDR1 SGHRS, CDR2 YFSETQ. This CDR3 is built from 14 residues. With 0 bases removed from V and 3 bases from J, the gap between germline ends came to 8 bases.

The DNA of the CDR3 is TGTGCCAGCAGAAACAGGGGCACCACCGGGGAGCTGTTTTTT. Its protein is CASRNRGTTGELFF. The V call is TRBV7-9, the J call TRBJ2-2; 7 nucleotides match TRBD1. V lost 6 bases and J lost 4; bases outside the gene matches: 5. In germline, CDR1 is SEHNR, CDR2 FQNEAQ (reference sequence). The length of the CDR3 is 14 residues.

This chain uses TRBV5-6 with TRBJ1-2; 10 nucleotides match TRBD1. The CDR3 spans 16 residues. The trim removed 2 bases at V and 4 bases at J, leaving 8 bases unmatched. Germline V gene sequence: CDR1 SGHDT, CDR2 YYEEEE. This CDR3 is CASSLKRQGALYGYTF. The CDR3 DNA reads as TGTGCCAGCAGCTTAAAAAGACAGGGGGCTCTCTATGGCTACACCTTC.

The chain carries TRBV7-9 and TRBJ2-7; 7 bases match TRBD1. The CDR3 contains 14 residues. Germline V gene sequence: CDR1 SEHNR, CDR2 FQNEAQ (reference sequence). Unmatched junction bases numbered 6, after V lost 5 bases and J lost 2 bases. The CDR3 DNA reads TGTGCCAGCAGCGACAGGGTAATCCCCTACGAGCAGTACTTC. This translates into CASSDRVIPYEQYF.

This clone was counted between two and nine times. The chain recombines TRBV4-3 with TRBJ1-4, with D possibly TRBD1 on 5 matching bases. V dropped 1 base and J dropped 7 bases, with 13 bases sitting between them. The CDR3 loop spans 15 amino acids. Germline V gene sequence: CDR1 LGHNA, CDR2 YSLEER. The CDR3 protein is CASSQGQGLGEKLFF. The CDR3 region has the DNA TGCGCCAGCAGCCAAGGTCAGGGCTTGGGTGAAAAACTGTTTTTT.

This sequence joins TRBV6-6 and TRBJ2-1, with D unclear. Germline V gene data show CDR1 as MNHNY and CDR2 as SVGAGI (reference sequence). V lost 3 bases to trimming and J lost 9 bases, with 9 bases between them. The CDR3 totals 12 residues. The CDR3 region has the DNA TGTGCCAGCAGTTATAGTTCGAGTGAGCAGTTCTTC. Its protein is CASSYSSSEQFF.

The rearrangement uses TRBV4-1 and TRBJ2-7; no reliable D call. Trimming left V 4 bases short and J 0 bases short, with 7 bases between. Germline V CDR1 and CDR2: MGHRA, YSYEKL. There are 13 residues in the CDR3. As DNA, the CDR3 is TGCGCCAGCAGCCTTAGAGTCTCCTACGAGCAGTACTTC. Its protein is CASSLRVSYEQYF.

The chain is built from TRBV6-1 and TRBJ2-7; 7 positions agree with TRBD2. The length of the CDR3 is 14 residues. J was trimmed by 6 bases and V by 7 bases; bases with no gene match: 12. CDR1 and CDR2 from the germline V gene are MNHNS and SASEGT. The CDR3, as DNA: TGTGCCAGCAAGGGCAGGCGGGAGAGGCTCGAGCAGTACTTC. Translated: CASKGRRERLEQYF.

The J gene is TRBJ2-1, the V gene TRBV10-1; TRBD2 might be the D (6 bases). Trimming removed 5 bases from V and 2 bases from J, with 7 bases in between. The CDR3 extends over 13 amino acids. CDR1 and CDR2 from the germline V gene are WNHNN and SYGVQD (reference sequence). CDR3 bases: TGCGCCAGCAGTCCGGGAGCCTACAATGAGCAGTTCTTC. It specifies CASSPGAYNEQFF.

This clone was seen more than once but under ten times. This chain connects TRBV10-3 to TRBJ2-7; the D gene is possibly TRBD2 (6 bases). This CDR3 region has 14 residues. CDR1 and CDR2 from the germline V gene are ENHRY and SYGVKD. The V and J ends lost 6 bases and 6 bases respectively, with 18 bases between them. Written as DNA, the CDR3 is TGTGCCATCAGCCCCGGGACTTCCCTTAGCGAGCAGTACTTC. As protein: CAISPGTSLSEQYF.

The chain couples TRBV5-1 to TRBJ1-1, with D perhaps TRBD1 (6 bases). The CDR3 spans 16 residues. Germline V CDR1 and CDR2: SGHRS, YFSETQ. V was shortened by 2 bases and J by 0 bases, with 14 bases between the two germline ends. CDR3 residues: CASSLQGHPMNTEAFF. The CDR3 DNA reads as TGCGCCAGCAGCTTACAGGGACATCCGATGAACACTGAAGCTTTCTTT.

The V and J genes are TRBV7-2 and TRBJ1-1; no clear D gene. CDR1 is SGHTA and CDR2 is FQGNSA in the germline V gene. This CDR3 has 13 amino acids. V shed 1 base and J shed 1 base, with 4 bases lying between them. Written as DNA, the CDR3 is TGTGCCAGCAGCTTAGTTAAGAACACTGAAGCTTTCTTT. As protein: CASSLVKNTEAFF.

DNA of the CDR3: TGTGCCAGCAGCGCTCGACAGGGGTCCTATGGCTACACCTTC. Translating it yields CASSARQGSYGYTF. This chain links TRBV7-2 with TRBJ1-2, with 8 positions matching TRBD1. CDR3 length: 14 residues. Losses at the gene ends were 5 bases for V and 4 bases for J; bases not matched to a gene: 6. Germline CDR1 and CDR2: SGHTA and FQGNSA.

The chain uses TRBV30 and TRBJ1-5; D might be TRBD1 (5 bases). The CDR3 is made up of 16 amino acids. The V gene's germline CDR1 is GTSNPN and CDR2 SVGIG (reference sequence). V lost 0 bases and J lost 0, with 12 bases in between. DNA for the CDR3: TGTGCCTGGAGTGTACCCGGGGGGAATAGCAATCAGCCCCAGCATTTT. Translation: CAWSVPGGNSNQPQHF.

The chain carries TRBV11-3 and TRBJ2-3; D remains ambiguous. Germline CDR1 SGHNT, CDR2 YENEEA. Trimming took off 0 bases at V and 2 bases at J, with 6 bases between the two ends. The CDR3 is 14 residues long. The CDR3 coding sequence is TGTGCCAGCAGCTTAGAAGACACCACAGATACGCAGTATTTT. Translated, it gives CASSLEDTTDTQYF.

This chain connects TRBV7-8 to TRBJ1-1, with unresolved D. This CDR3 has 12 residues. The germline V gene has CDR1 SGHVS and CDR2 FQNEAQ. V dropped 0 bases and J dropped 6 bases, with 5 bases sitting between them. DNA of the CDR3: TGTGCCAGCAGCTTAGCGTGGCCTGAAGCTTTCTTT. This codes for CASSLAWPEAFF.